This is a list of T cell receptor beta chains from one sample in a study of T cell repertoires in ileal Crohn's disease. The data were produced by immunoSEQ multiplex PCR, yet TCRdb's version contains in-frame clones alone and is incomplete. Counted here are around 5,200 clones, roughly 80% occurring once; the ten biggest clones make up roughly 20%. Sequencing was done on a sample of ileal tissue. These receptors originate from an adult with Crohn's disease. CDR3s include the opening cysteine and the closing phenylalanine or tryptophan.

v_gene: TRBV10-1
CDR3aa: CASSDKSDTGTSSEQYF

v_gene: TRBV6-5
CDR3aa: CASSFLLRQGYYGYTF

v_gene: TRBV15
CDR3aa: CATSRDSGYGYTF

v_gene: TRBV7-9
CDR3aa: CASSLVDGSEQYF

v_gene: TRBV29-1
CDR3aa: CSVDLAGAVDTQYF

v_gene: TRBV6-5
CDR3aa: CASSYLGAWGYEQYF

v_gene: TRBV30
CDR3aa: CAWSSTGSGQFF

v_gene: TRBV5-1
CDR3aa: CASSLEPGRRNEKLFF

v_gene: TRBV5-1
CDR3aa: CASSLLRYEQFF

v_gene: TRBV5-1
CDR3aa: CASSPEGNYNEQFF

v_gene: TRBV7-9
CDR3aa: CASSGRDREGYGYTF

v_gene: TRBV7-3
CDR3aa: CASSSDGVNTEAFF

v_gene: TRBV2
CDR3aa: CASVWGGAGVTDTQYF

v_gene: TRBV5-6
CDR3aa: CASSFPGQYYGYTF

v_gene: TRBV25-1
CDR3aa: CASSELALGSNTEAFF

v_gene: TRBV29-1
CDR3aa: CSVQQGGTQYF

v_gene: TRBV11-3
CDR3aa: CASSLDQGTDTQYF

v_gene: TRBV10-1
CDR3aa: CASSGGGGETQYF

v_gene: TRBV25-1
CDR3aa: CATRGSGGAYSGTQYF

v_gene: TRBV28
CDR3aa: CASSLLRGTYNEQFF

v_gene: TRBV6-5
CDR3aa: CASSSIRTSGVYEQYF

v_gene: TRBV27
CDR3aa: CASSRFGTDTQYF

v_gene: TRBV19
CDR3aa: CASSPGLAESTDTQYF

v_gene: TRBV29-1
CDR3aa: CSVEDSNRGPGGYTF

v_gene: TRBV30
CDR3aa: CAWRLFGQGSSPLHF

v_gene: TRBV7-2
CDR3aa: CASSKGSLLQETQYF

v_gene: TRBV5-1
CDR3aa: CASSLVGMENSPLHF

v_gene: TRBV19
CDR3aa: CASRQEASGNQPQHF

v_gene: TRBV10-3
CDR3aa: CAISASGGEEDEQFF

v_gene: TRBV20-1
CDR3aa: CSADTGVEQYF

v_gene: TRBV5-4
CDR3aa: CASSNRMRQAGANVLTF

v_gene: TRBV11-2
CDR3aa: CASSLWGQETQYF

v_gene: TRBV11-1
CDR3aa: CASSRDQTDTQYF

v_gene: TRBV5-1
CDR3aa: CASLGDQADTQYF

v_gene: TRBV6-5
CDR3aa: CASMATHAESYGYTF

v_gene: TRBV5-1
CDR3aa: CASSLLSTGQGNTEAFF

v_gene: TRBV6-6
CDR3aa: CASSYSGTGVYNEQFF

v_gene: TRBV10-3
CDR3aa: CAISAGTGADEQYF

v_gene: TRBV14
CDR3aa: CASSQGTGPYEQYF

v_gene: TRBV6-4
CDR3aa: CASSDGTSGSTDTQYF

v_gene: TRBV6-4
CDR3aa: CASAVKATGELFF

v_gene: TRBV14
CDR3aa: CASSQGLAVYNEQFF

v_gene: TRBV6-1
CDR3aa: CASSAQDRGVFGRSYNEQFF

v_gene: TRBV18
CDR3aa: CASSPQPVASGGASEQYF

v_gene: TRBV2
CDR3aa: CASRRGQGNIQYF

v_gene: TRBV5-4
CDR3aa: CASSLDRGSEQYF

v_gene: TRBV19
CDR3aa: CANSSRTGSGANVLTF

v_gene: TRBV7-9
CDR3aa: CASSPTNRDSPLHF